What follows is one TCR beta chain and its context. Its specificity is unknown. This CDR3 is 14 amino acids long. The V end was cut by 1 base, the J end by 1 base, with 7 bases between. CDR1 LNHNV and CDR2 YYDKDF come from the germline V gene (reference sequence). Reverse transcription of all isolated RNA meant that expressed TCRB transcripts were sequenced. Libraries were prepared by immunoSEQ multiplex PCR; TCRdb keeps only in-frame clonotypes and omits some of them. Among approximately 360,000 clones listed, roughly 12% were seen once. The sample belongs to a study of beta chain features in type 1 diabetes. Findings and caveats of the study: A potential influence of HLA type upon TCRB rearrangement remained unresolved herein. Moderate yet significant TCRB CDR3 shortening was seen in Type 1 diabetes patients in all four CD4+ subsets.

The sample consisted of naive CD4+ T cells from blood. This chain joins TRBV15 and TRBJ1-1; D not certain. The sequence came from a young woman with type 1 diabetes. CDR3 sequence reads: CATSRARGNTEAFF. CDR3 in DNA: TGTGCCACCAGCAGAGCACGGGGGAACACTGAAGCTTTCTTT.